The following is a TCR beta chain sequence with its context. The antigen is undetermined. There were likely unrecorded immune exposures, though donors were nominally healthy when sampled. Germline CDR1 SEHNR, CDR2 FQNEAQ (reference sequence). The ends lost 1 base at V and 3 bases at J; junction bases unmatched: 5. The CDR3 is 15 amino acids. This sample stems from a study of cytomegalovirus exposure and HLA in healthy donors. Study context: Of all 400 or so donors who were genotyped, 75% to 90% belonged to the Caucasian-associated ancestry cluster.

Vbeta (60) and Jbeta (13) primers were used in the PCR. The assay was immunoSEQ multiplex PCR, and TCRdb's table has in-frame clones only and misses some. The data contain 110,000 to 150,000 clones, about two thirds of them seen just once; the ten biggest clones take up 2.1%. Study outcomes and limitations: In presence/absence analyses, roughly uniform sequencing depth across donors was assumed.

Sequencing input: PBMCs. The J gene is TRBJ2-5, the V gene TRBV7-9; 7 bases map to TRBD1. The source of this sequence is a woman in her fifties or sixties in good health and CMV-seropositive. The CDR3 coding sequence is TGTGCCAGCAGCTTAGGAACAGGGGTTAAAGAGACCCAGTACTTC. It translates to CASSLGTGVKETQYF.